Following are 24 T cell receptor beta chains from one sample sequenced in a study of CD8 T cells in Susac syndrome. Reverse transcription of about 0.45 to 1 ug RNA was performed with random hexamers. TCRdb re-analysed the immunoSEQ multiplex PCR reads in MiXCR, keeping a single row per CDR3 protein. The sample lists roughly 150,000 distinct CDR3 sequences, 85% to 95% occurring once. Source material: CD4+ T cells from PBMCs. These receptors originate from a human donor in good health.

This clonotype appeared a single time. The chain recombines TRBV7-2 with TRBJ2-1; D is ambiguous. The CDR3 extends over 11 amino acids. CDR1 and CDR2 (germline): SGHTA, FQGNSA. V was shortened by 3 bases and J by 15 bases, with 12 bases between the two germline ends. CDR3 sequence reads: CASSLAAIRFF. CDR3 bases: TGTGCCAGCAGCTTGGCCGCTATTAGGTTCTTC. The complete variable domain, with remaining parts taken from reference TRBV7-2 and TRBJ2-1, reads GAGVSQSPSNKVTEKGKDVELRCDPISGHTALYWYRQSLGQGLEFLIYFQGNSAPDKSGLPSDRFSAERTGGSVSTLTIQRTQQEDSAVYLCASSLAAIRFFGPGTRLTVL.

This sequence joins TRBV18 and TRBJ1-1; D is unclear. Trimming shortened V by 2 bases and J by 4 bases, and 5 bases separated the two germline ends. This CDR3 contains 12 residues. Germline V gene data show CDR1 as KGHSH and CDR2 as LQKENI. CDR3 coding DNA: TGTGCCAGCTCACCAGAGTCCACTGAAGCTTTCTTT. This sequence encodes CASSPESTEAFF.

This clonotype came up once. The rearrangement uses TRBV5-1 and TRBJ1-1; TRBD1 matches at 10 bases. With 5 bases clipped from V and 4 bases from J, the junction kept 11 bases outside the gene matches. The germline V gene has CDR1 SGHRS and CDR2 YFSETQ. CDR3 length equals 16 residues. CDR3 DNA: TGCGCCAGCAGATTGAGACAGGGGGCGGTCGGCACTGAAGCTTTCTTT. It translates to CASRLRQGAVGTEAFF. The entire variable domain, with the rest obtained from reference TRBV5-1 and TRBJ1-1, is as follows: KAGVTQTPRYLIKTRGQQVTLSCSPISGHRSVSWYQQTPGQGLQFLFEYFSETQRNKGNFPGRFSGRQFSNSRSEMNVSTLELGDSALYLCASRLRQGAVGTEAFFGQGTRLTVV.

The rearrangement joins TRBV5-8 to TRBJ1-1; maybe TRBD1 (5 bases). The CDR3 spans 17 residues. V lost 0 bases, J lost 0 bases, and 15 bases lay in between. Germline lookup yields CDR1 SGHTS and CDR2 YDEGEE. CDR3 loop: CASSLGQGWSMNTEAFF. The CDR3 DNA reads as TGTGCCAGCAGCTTGGGGCAGGGATGGTCGATGAACACTGAAGCTTTCTTT.

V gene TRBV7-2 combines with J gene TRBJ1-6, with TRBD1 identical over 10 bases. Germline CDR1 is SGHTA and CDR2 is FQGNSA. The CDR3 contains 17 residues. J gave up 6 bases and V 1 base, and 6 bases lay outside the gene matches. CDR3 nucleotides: TGTGCCAGCAGCTTAGGTGTGACAGGGGGCCGTAATTCACCCCTCCACTTT. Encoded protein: CASSLGVTGGRNSPLHF.

CDR3 bases: TGTGCCAGCAGCCACACAGGGAATTCTGGAAACACCATATATTTT. Encoded protein: CASSHTGNSGNTIYF. The chain joins TRBV3-1 to TRBJ1-3; weak D call: TRBD1 (6 bases). Germline-derived CDR1 and CDR2 are LGHDT and YNNKEL (reference sequence). This CDR3 has 15 amino acids. V dropped 3 bases and J dropped 1 base, with 10 bases sitting between them.

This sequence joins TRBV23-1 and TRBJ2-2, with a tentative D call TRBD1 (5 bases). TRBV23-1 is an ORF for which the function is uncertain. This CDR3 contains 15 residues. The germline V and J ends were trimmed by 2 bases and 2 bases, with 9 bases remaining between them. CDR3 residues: CASSQRGTNTGELFF. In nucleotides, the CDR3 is TGCGCCAGCAGTCAAAGGGGCACTAACACCGGGGAGCTGTTTTTT.

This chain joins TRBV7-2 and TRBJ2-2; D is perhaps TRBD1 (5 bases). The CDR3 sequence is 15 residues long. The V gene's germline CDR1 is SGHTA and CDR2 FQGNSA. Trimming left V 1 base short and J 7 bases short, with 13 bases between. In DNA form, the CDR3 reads TGTGCCAGCAGCTTAGGGGCAGGGCAGTACGGGGAGCTGTTTTTT. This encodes CASSLGAGQYGELFF.

CDR3 loop: CSAPGQGNTDTQYF. CDR3 nucleotide sequence: TGCAGTGCCCCGGGACAGGGGAACACAGATACGCAGTATTTT. The rearrangement uses TRBV20-1 and TRBJ2-3; 10 bases match TRBD1. The CDR3 totals 14 residues. Germline V gene lookup returns CDR1 DFQATT and CDR2 SNEGSKA (reference sequence). V lost 6 bases and J lost 2; bases outside the gene matches: 5.

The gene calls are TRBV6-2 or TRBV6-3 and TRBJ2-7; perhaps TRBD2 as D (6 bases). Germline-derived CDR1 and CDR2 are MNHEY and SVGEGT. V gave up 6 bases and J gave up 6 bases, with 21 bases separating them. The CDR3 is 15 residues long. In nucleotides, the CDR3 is TGTGCCAGCAGCCTCCGGGACCCCGTGGGGGGCGAGCAGTACTTC. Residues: CASSLRDPVGGEQYF.

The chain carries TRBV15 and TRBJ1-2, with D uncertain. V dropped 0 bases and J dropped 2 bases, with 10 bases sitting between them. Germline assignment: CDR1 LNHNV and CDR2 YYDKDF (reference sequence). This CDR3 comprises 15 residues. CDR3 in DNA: TGTGCCACCAGCAGAGATCAGGACGGGAACTATGGCTACACCTTC. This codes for CATSRDQDGNYGYTF.

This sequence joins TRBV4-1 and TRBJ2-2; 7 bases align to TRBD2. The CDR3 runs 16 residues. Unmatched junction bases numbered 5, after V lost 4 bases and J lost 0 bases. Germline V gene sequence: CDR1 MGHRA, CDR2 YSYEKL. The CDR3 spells CASSRGEGTNTGELFF. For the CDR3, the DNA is TGCGCCAGCAGCCGGGGGGAGGGTACGAACACCGGGGAGCTGTTTTTT.

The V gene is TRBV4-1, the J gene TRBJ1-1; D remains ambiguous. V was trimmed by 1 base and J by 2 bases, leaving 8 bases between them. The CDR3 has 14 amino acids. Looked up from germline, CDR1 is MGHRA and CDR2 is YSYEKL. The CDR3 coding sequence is TGCGCCAGCAGCCAAGCGGTTTTCAACACTGAAGCTTTCTTT. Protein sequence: CASSQAVFNTEAFF.

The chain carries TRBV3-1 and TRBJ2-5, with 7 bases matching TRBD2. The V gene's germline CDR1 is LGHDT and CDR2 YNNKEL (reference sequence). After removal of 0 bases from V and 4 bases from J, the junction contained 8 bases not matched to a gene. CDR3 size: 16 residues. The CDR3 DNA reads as TGTGCCAGCAGCCAAGACTTAGCGGGTCTGGGAGAGACCCAGTACTTC. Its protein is CASSQDLAGLGETQYF.

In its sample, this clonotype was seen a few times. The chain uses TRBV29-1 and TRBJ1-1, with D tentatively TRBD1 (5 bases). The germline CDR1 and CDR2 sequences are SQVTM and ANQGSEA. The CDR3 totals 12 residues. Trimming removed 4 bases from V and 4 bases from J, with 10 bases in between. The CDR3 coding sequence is TGCAGCGTTGCGACGGGGGGCACTGAAGCTTTCTTT. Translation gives CSVATGGTEAFF.

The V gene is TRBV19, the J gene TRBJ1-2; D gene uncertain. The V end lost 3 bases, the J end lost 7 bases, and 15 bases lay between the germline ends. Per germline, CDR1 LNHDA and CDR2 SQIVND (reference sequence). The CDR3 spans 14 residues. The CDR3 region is CASSMDPRLLGYTF. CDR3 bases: TGTGCCAGTAGTATGGACCCTAGGTTGCTTGGCTACACCTTC.

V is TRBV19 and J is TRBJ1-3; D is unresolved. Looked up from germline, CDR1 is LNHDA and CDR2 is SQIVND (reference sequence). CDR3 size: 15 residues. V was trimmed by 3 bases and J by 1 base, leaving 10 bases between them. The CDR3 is CASSILQSSGNTIYF. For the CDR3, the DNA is TGTGCCAGTAGTATCCTACAGTCTTCTGGAAACACCATATATTTT.

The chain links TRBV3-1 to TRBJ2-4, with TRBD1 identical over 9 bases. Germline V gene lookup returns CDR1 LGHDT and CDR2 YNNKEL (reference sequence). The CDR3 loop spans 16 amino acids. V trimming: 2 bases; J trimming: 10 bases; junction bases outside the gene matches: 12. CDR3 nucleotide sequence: TGTGCCAGCAGCCAATTTGAAGGACAGGGGTTCGGGATTCAGTACTTC. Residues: CASSQFEGQGFGIQYF.

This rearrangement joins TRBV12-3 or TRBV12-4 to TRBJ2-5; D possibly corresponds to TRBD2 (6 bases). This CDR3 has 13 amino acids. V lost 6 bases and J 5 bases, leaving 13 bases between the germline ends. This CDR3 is CASRSGLRETQYF. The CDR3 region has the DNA TGTGCCAGCAGGTCGGGACTCCGGGAGACCCAGTACTTC.

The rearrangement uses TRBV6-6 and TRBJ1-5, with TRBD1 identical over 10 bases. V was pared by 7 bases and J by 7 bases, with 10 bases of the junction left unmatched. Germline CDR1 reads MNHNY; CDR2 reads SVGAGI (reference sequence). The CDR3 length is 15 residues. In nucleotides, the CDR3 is TGTGCCAGCAATCGAAGGGACAGGGGAGAACAGCCCCAGCATTTT. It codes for CASNRRDRGEQPQHF.

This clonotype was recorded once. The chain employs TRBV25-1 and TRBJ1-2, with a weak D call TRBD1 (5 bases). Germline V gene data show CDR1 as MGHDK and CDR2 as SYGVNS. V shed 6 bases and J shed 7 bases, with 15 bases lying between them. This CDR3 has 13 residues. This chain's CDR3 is CASSLRGGGGYTF. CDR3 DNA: TGTGCCAGCAGCCTCCGGGGGGGTGGTGGCTACACCTTC.

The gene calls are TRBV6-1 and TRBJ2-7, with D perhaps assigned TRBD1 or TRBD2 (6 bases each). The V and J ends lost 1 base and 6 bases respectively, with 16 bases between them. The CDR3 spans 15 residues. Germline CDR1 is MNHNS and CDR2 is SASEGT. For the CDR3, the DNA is TGTGCCAGCAGTGAAGTATTGGTTGGGGGGCGCGAGCAGTACTTC. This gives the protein CASSEVLVGGREQYF.

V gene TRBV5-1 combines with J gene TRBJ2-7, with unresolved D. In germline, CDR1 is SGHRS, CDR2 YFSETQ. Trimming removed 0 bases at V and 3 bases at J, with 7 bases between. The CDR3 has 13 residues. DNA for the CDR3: TGCGCCAGCAGCTTGGGATTTCACTACGAGCAGTACTTC. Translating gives CASSLGFHYEQYF.

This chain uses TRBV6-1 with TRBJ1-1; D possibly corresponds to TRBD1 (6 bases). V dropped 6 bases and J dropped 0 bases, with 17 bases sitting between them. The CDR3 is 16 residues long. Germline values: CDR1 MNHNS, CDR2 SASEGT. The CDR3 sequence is CASSRDIPTMNTEAFF. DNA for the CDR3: TGTGCCAGCAGCCGGGACATCCCTACGATGAACACTGAAGCTTTCTTT.